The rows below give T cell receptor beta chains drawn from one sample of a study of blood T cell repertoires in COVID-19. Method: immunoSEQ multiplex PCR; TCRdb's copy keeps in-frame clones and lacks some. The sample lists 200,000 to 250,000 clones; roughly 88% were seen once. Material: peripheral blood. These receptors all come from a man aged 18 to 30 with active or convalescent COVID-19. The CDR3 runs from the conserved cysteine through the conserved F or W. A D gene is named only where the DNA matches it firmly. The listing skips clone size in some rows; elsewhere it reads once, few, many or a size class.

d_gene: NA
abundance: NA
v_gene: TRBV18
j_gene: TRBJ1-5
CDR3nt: TGTGCCAGCTCACCACCGTTACAGCGCAATCAGCCCCAGCATTTT
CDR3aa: CASSPPLQRNQPQHF

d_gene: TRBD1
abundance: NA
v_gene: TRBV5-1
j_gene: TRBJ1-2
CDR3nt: TGCGCCAGCAGACGCGACCCCCCGAGACAGGGGAGCGATGGCTACACCTTC
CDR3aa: CASRRDPPRQGSDGYTF

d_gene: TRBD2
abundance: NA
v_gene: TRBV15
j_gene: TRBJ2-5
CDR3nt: TGTGCCACCAGCACCACCGTACCAAGCGGGAGGGGAATAGAGACCCAGTACTTC
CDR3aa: CATSTTVPSGRGIETQYF

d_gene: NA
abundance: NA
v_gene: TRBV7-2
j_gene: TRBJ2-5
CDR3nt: TGTGCCAGCAGCTTAAGCGGGCGAGAGACCCAGTACTTC
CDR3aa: CASSLSGRETQYF

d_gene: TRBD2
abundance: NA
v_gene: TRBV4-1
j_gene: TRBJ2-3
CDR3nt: TGCGCCAGCAGCCAAGATGCTAGCGGGAGGGCCGATTATACGCAGTATTTT
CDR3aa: CASSQDASGRADYTQYF

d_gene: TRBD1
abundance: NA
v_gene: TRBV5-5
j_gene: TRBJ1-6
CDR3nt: TGTGCCAGCAGCCCCGGGACAGCCCTTTCACCCCTCCACTTT
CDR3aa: CASSPGTALSPLHF

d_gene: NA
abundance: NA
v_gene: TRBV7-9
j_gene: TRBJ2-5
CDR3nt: TGTGCCAGCAGCCCCGGTGGGGCGTGGGAGACCCAGTACTTC
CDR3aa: CASSPGGAWETQYF

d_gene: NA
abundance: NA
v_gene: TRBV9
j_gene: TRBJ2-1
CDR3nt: TGTGCCAGCAGCGTAAGTAGTGAGCAGTTCTTC
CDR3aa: CASSVSSEQFF

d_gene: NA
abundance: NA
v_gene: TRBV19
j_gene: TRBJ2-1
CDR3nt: TGTGCCAGTAGTATCGCTTTGTCTCGGGAGCAGGGATTCGAGCAGTTCTTC
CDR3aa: CASSIALSREQGFEQFF

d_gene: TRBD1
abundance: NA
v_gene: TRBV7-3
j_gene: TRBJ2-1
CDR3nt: TGTGCCAGCAGCCGCAATCGGGACAGCAATGAGCAGTTCTTC
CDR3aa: CASSRNRDSNEQFF

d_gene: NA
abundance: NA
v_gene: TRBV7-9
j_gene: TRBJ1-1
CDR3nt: TGTGCCAGCAGGGATGAGAGGGCTGAAGCTTTCTTT
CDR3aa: CASRDERAEAFF

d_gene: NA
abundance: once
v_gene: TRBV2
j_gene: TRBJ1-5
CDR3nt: TGTGCCAGCAGTGTGGACGGGGTAAATCAGCCCCAGCATTTT
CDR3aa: CASSVDGVNQPQHF

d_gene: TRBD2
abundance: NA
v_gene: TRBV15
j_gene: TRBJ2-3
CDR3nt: TGTGCCACCAGCCAGGGTGGACTAGCGGAGGCGGATAGCACAGATACGCAGTATTTT
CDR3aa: CATSQGGLAEADSTDTQYF

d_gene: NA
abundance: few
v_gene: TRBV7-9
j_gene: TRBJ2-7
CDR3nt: TGTGCCAGCAGCTTAGGTGAGACATGGGGCTTCGACGAGCAGTACTTC
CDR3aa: CASSLGETWGFDEQYF

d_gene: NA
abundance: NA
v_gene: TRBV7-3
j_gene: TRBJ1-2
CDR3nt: TGTGCCAGCAGCTTAAATCAGGGTGGCTATGGCTACACCTTC
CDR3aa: CASSLNQGGYGYTF

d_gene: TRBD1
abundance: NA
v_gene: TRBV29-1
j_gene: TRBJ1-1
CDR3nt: TGCAGCGTAAACAGGGGGCCGGGGATGAACACTGAAGCTTTCTTT
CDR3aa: CSVNRGPGMNTEAFF

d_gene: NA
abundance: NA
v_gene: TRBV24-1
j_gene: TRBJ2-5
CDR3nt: TGTGCCACCAGTGATTCCGGGTTTCAAGAGACCCAGTACTTC
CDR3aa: CATSDSGFQETQYF

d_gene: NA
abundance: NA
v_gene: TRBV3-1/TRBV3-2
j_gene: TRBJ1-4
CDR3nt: TGTGCCAGCAGCCAAAGAGGATTGTCACAAACATTTAATGAAAAACTGTTTTTT
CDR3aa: CASSQRGLSQTFNEKLFF

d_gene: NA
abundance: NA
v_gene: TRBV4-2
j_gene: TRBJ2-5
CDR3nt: TGTGCCAGCAGCGTAAGGGCCGACGGGATAGAGACCCAGTACTTC
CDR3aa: CASSVRADGIETQYF

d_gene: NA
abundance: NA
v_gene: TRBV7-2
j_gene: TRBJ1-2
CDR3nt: TGTGCCAGCAGCTTTGGCAGGGGATCTGGTGGCTACACCTTC
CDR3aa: CASSFGRGSGGYTF

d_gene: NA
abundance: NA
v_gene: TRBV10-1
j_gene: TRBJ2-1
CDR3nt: TGCGCCAGCAGTGACAGGGGCTTTAGGGTCTACAATGAGCAGTTCTTC
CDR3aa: CASSDRGFRVYNEQFF

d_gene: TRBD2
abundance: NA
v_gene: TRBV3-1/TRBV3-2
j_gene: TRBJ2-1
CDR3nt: TGTGCCAGCAGCCAATTCGTCGGGAGGGATTACAATGAGCAGTTCTTC
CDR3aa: CASSQFVGRDYNEQFF

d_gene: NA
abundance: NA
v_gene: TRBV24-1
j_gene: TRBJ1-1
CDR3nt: TGTGCCACCGGCAGGGGCACTGAAGCTTTCTTT
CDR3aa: CATGRGTEAFF

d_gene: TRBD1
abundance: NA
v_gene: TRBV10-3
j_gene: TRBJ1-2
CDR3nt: TGTGCCATCAGTGATAACAGGGGGCACAGTGGCTACACCTTC
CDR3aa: CAISDNRGHSGYTF

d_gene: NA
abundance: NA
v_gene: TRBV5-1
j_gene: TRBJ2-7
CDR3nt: TGCGCCAGCAGCTTGGAGGGGAGGAAATCCGGCGAGCAGTACTTC
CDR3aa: CASSLEGRKSGEQYF

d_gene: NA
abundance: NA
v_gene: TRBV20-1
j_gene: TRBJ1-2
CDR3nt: TGCAGTGCTAGTGAGGGGGGGCGCGGGCTCGGCTATGGCTACACCTTC
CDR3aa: CSASEGGRGLGYGYTF

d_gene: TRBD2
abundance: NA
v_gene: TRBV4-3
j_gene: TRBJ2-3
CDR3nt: TGCGCCAGCAGCCGGGGACTAGCGGGAGACGAACGTACGCAGTATTTT
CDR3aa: CASSRGLAGDERTQYF

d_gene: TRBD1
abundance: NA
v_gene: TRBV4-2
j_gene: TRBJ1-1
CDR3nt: TGTGCCAGCAGCCAAGGGGACAGGGGGCGCGGAACTGAAGCTTTCTTT
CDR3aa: CASSQGDRGRGTEAFF

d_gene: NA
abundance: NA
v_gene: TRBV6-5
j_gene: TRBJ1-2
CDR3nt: TGTGCCAGCAGTACCAGGGCGACCTATGGCTACACCTTC
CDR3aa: CASSTRATYGYTF

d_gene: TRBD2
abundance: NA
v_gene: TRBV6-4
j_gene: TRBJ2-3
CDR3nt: TGTGCCAGCAGTGAACTAGCGGGAGTGCGGTATACGCAGTATTTT
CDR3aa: CASSELAGVRYTQYF

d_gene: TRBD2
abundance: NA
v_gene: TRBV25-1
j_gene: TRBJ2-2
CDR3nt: TGTGCCAGCAGTGAACGAGCGGGAGGGCCTCGGGGCGGGGAGCTGTTTTTT
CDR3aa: CASSERAGGPRGGELFF

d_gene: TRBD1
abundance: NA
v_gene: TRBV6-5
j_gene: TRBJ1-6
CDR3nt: TGTGCCAGCGACTGGGACAGGGGGGATTCACCCCTCCACTTT
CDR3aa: CASDWDRGDSPLHF

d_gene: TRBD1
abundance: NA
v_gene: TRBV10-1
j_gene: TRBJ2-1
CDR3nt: TGCGCCAGCAGTGAGTCGGCGGGACAGGGGATCAATGAGCAGTTCTTC
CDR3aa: CASSESAGQGINEQFF

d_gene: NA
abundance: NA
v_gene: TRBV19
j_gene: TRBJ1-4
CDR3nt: TGTGCCAGTAGTATCCCTTCTGGACAGCTTAATGAAAAACTGTTTTTT
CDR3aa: CASSIPSGQLNEKLFF

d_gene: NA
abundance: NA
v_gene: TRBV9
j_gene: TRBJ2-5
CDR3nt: TGTGCCAGCAGCTCGCAACCAGGGAGGCAAGAGACCCAGTACTTC
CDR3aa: CASSSQPGRQETQYF